Below are 7 T cell receptor beta chains sequenced from a single sample in a study of CD8+ T cells in alopecia areata. Once RNA had been extracted, it was reverse transcribed into cDNA to act as the sequencing template. The table came from immunoSEQ multiplex PCR; TCRdb's copy has only in-frame clones and leaves some out. Among about 180,000 clones listed, around 51% were seen once. As for treatment: oral pan-JAK inhibitor, 5-10 mg twice daily. The sample in question was CD8+ T cells sorted from blood, obtained at week 52, from a patient treated with tofacitinib. The receptors were sampled from a human donor with alopecia areata.

This chain links TRBV30 with TRBJ2-5, with no clear D. Trimming stripped 0 bases from V and 5 bases from J, with 13 bases between. The length of the CDR3 is 14 residues. The germline CDR1 and CDR2 sequences are GTSNPN and SVGIG (reference sequence). The CDR3 sequence is CAWSVVAGRETQYF. DNA for the CDR3: TGTGCCTGGAGTGTAGTGGCCGGTCGGGAGACCCAGTACTTC. Full variable domain (remainder filled in from reference TRBV30 and TRBJ2-5): SQTIHQWPATLVQPVGSPLSLECTVEGTSNPNLYWYRQAAGRGLQLLFYSVGIGQISSEVPQNLSASRPQDRQFILSSKKLLLSDSGFYLCAWSVVAGRETQYFGPGTRLLVL.

This chain uses TRBV5-6 with TRBJ1-2; D possibly corresponds to TRBD1 (5 bases). The CDR3 runs 15 residues. Looked up from germline, CDR1 is SGHDT and CDR2 is YYEEEE. With 3 bases removed from V and 8 bases from J, the gap between germline ends came to 20 bases. The CDR3 nucleotides are TGTGCCAGCAGCTCCGGGACGGACTCCCTGGGAGGCTACACCTTC. Amino acids: CASSSGTDSLGGYTF.

CDR3 nucleotide sequence: TGTGCCAGCGGAGGACAGGACTCCTACGAGCAGTACTTC. Translation gives CASGGQDSYEQYF. This chain links TRBV7-9 with TRBJ2-7; 7 positions agree with TRBD1. V trimming: 8 bases; J trimming: 0 bases; junction bases outside the gene matches: 4. CDR3 length equals 13 residues. Germline V gene lookup returns CDR1 SEHNR and CDR2 FQNEAQ (reference sequence).

This clone turned up a few times. V gene TRBV4-2 combines with J gene TRBJ1-1, with D maybe TRBD1 (6 bases). In germline, CDR1 is LGHNA, CDR2 YNFKEQ. This CDR3 spans 11 amino acids. Trimming pared 4 bases from V and 6 bases from J, leaving 6 bases between. CDR3 DNA: TGTGCCAGCAGCCGGGGGCCTGAAGCTTTCTTT. Translating gives CASSRGPEAFF.

V and J are TRBV9 and TRBJ2-3; D is ambiguous. The germline V gene has CDR1 SGDLS and CDR2 YYNGEE. V was clipped by 3 bases and J by 0 bases, with 5 bases between them. The CDR3 consists of 13 residues. Here the CDR3 reads CASSDGSTDTQYF. DNA for the CDR3: TGTGCCAGCAGCGATGGCAGCACAGATACGCAGTATTTT.

The chain combines TRBV20-1 with TRBJ2-5; D remains unclear. The germline V gene encodes CDR1 DFQATT and CDR2 SNEGSKA (reference sequence). CDR3 length equals 11 residues. CDR3: CSAVGQETQYF. In DNA, the CDR3 is TGCAGCGCGGTTGGTCAAGAGACCCAGTACTTC.

The V call is TRBV5-1, the J call TRBJ2-3; 12 bases agree with TRBD2. V lost 7 bases to trimming and J lost 1 base; unmatched junction nucleotides: 10. Per the germline V gene, CDR1 is SGHRS and CDR2 is YFSETQ. The CDR3 contains 17 residues. CDR3 bases: TGCGCCAGCTTCCGACTAGCGGGGGTAATTGGCACAGATACGCAGTATTTT. Translation: CASFRLAGVIGTDTQYF. The variable domain in full, with the rest retrieved from reference TRBV5-1 and TRBJ2-3, is KAGVTQTPRYLIKTRGQQVTLSCSPISGHRSVSWYQQTPGQGLQFLFEYFSETQRNKGNFPGRFSGRQFSNSRSEMNVSTLELGDSALYLCASFRLAGVIGTDTQYFGPGTRLTVL.